This TCR beta chain is drawn from a study of T cells in Graves' hyperthyroidism and ophthalmopathy. Whole-study findings and limits: Most expanded thyroid clonotypes above 0.001 also appeared in blood. Stable hyperthyroidism was separated from ophthalmopathy by a model based on 13 V-J features.

As to this clonotype: Its cognate antigen is unknown.

RNA transcripts gave rise to amplified TCR beta CDR3 regions. The HTBI primer set was used in a first-round RT-PCR of the TCR CDR3. TCRdb called the multiplex PCR reads again in MiXCR, with one record for every CDR3 protein. This sample yields about half a million distinct CDR3 sequences, of which 15% to 20% are seen a single time; approximately 50% belongs to the top ten. A Clinical Activity Score of at least 3, a NOSPECS grade of at least 4 and a duration under 3 months were recorded in the ophthalmopathy patients. PBMCs stemmed from around 10 ml fresh peripheral blood. V was clipped by 1 base and J by 11 bases; unmatched bases: 13. Germline CDR1 DFQATT, CDR2 SNEGSKA (reference sequence). This CDR3 contains 14 residues.

The V call is TRBV20-1, the J call TRBJ1-1; 7 positions match TRBD1. The receptor was derived from a man in his forties with Graves' ophthalmopathy. Specimen: blood. This CDR3 is CSARGGGGVVRAFF. CDR3 DNA: TGCAGTGCTAGAGGAGGAGGGGGCGTGGTGCGGGCTTTCTTT.